The clone carrying this TCR beta chain was seen only a few times. This sample was included in a study of CD8 T cells in ankylosing spondylitis. MiXCR was run by TCRdb on the 5' RACE reads, yielding one entry per CDR3 protein. The data contain some 200,000 distinct CDR3 sequences, around 13% of them singletons. Deletions cut 4 bases from V and 1 base from J, with 8 bases between. The CDR3 is 13 residues long. The chain combines TRBV23-1 with TRBJ2-7, with a tentative D call TRBD1 (5 bases). TRBV23-1 is an open reading frame, and its role is uncertain. The sample consisted of blood, either unsorted or a sorted T cell fraction (not recorded which). This TCR derives from a male donor with ankylosing spondylitis or in good health (not recorded which). CDR3 bases: TGCGCCAGCAGTCGTCGACAGTCCTACGAGCAGTACTTC. Protein product: CASSRRQSYEQYF.